Described below is a single T cell receptor (beta chain) sequence and its context. The antigen is unknown. Generated by immunoSEQ multiplex PCR, the TCRdb table keeps only in-frame clones and is missing some. The top ten hold 10% to 15% of the sample, which has about 50,000 clones, about 88% seen once. The CDR3 is 13 residues long. The V gene lost 1 base and the J gene lost 8 bases, with 12 bases spanning the gap. Per germline, CDR1 SGHDT and CDR2 YYEEEE. This sample was taken from a study of CD4+ T cells in melanoma. Study observations and caveats: A reported correlation linked neoantigen-specific CD4+ T cells to CD8+, macrophage and B cell function. In melanoma, neoantigen-specific CD4+ T cells reportedly differed in differentiation state.

Sequenced input: peripheral blood. V is TRBV5-6 and J is TRBJ1-2; D remains ambiguous. The clonotype was recovered from a human donor with melanoma. This CDR3 reads CASSLFVVGGYTF. In DNA form, the CDR3 reads TGTGCCAGCAGCTTGTTTGTGGTGGGAGGCTACACCTTC.